The clone carrying this T cell receptor beta chain was seen a few times. Its antigen is unidentified. The source of the sample is a study of T cell responses to AZD1222 COVID-19 vaccine. Method: immunoSEQ multiplex PCR; TCRdb's copy keeps in-frame clones and lacks some. The profile shows 90,000 to 140,000 clones, approximately 87% of them singletons. Study results and caveats: Rises in breadth and depth of Spike-specific TCRs came after two AZD1222 doses.

J gave up 4 bases and V 2 bases, and 13 bases lay outside the gene matches. The CDR3 has 18 amino acids. In germline, CDR1 is SGHVS, CDR2 FNYEAQ. This TCR was sampled from an adult in good health. The sequencing here drew on peripheral blood, taken on day 0 of AZD1222 vaccination. This chain joins TRBV7-6 and TRBJ2-1, with 8 bases fitting TRBD2. The CDR3 DNA is TGTGCCAGCAGCTTATATCCCCGCGGGGGGCTACAATACAATGAGCAGTTCTTC. This encodes CASSLYPRGGLQYNEQFF.